The text below deals with one T cell receptor (beta chain). The antigen is unknown. From germline, CDR1 is SGHNT and CDR2 YYREEE (reference sequence). The CDR3 covers 15 residues. The V end lost 4 bases, the J end lost 0 bases, and 12 bases lay between the germline ends. This record comes from a study of T cells in narcolepsy. Regarding the study as a whole: Comparing one patient's CSF and blood CD4+ clonotypes highlighted HCRT- and TRIB2-specific autoreactive clonotypes. Reportedly, autoreactive clonotypes were serially detected in patients' blood but not controls'. No autoreactive T cell clone sequences appeared in some memory CD4+ repertoires.

The protocol was immunoSEQ multiplex PCR, while the TCRdb copy is restricted to in-frame clones and leaves out a portion. The sample has around 25,000 clones; roughly 77% are singletons. The chain combines TRBV5-4 with TRBJ2-3, with D unresolved. The origin of this receptor is a human donor in good health. Sequenced: memory (CD45RA-) CD4+ T cells from blood. The CDR3 loop is CASSPPTGSTDTQYF. The CDR3 region has the DNA TGTGCCAGCAGCCCTCCGACTGGTAGCACAGATACGCAGTATTTT.